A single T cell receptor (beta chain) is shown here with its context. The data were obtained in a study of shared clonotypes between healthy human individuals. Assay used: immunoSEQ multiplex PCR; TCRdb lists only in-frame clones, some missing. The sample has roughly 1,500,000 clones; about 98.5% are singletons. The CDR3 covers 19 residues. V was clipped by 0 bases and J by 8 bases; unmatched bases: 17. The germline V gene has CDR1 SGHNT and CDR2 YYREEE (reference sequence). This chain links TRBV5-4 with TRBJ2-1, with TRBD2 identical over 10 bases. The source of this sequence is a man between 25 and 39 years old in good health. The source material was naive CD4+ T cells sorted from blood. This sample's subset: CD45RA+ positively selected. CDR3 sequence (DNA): TGTGCCAGCAGCTTGGGGGGCTTCACTAGCGGGAATTCCGGGGATGAGCAGTTCTTC. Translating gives CASSLGGFTSGNSGDEQFF.